The 18 T cell receptor beta chains below come from one sample, sequenced in a study of cytomegalovirus exposure and HLA in healthy donors. PCR primers comprised 60 Vbeta and 13 Jbeta primers. The assay was immunoSEQ multiplex PCR, and TCRdb's table has in-frame clones only and misses some. The sample holds under 200,000 clones; roughly 71% are singletons and the top ten take around 3%. Input material: PBMCs. These receptors were obtained from a woman between 45 and 60 years old in good health and CMV-seropositive.

This chain joins TRBV6-1 and TRBJ1-4; perhaps TRBD1 as D (6 bases). Germline assignment: CDR1 MNHNS and CDR2 SASEGT. The CDR3 has 15 residues. V lost 0 bases and J 6 bases, leaving 11 bases between the germline ends. Here the CDR3 DNA reads TGTGCCAGCAGTGAAGCTACAGGGATAGATGAAAAACTGTTTTTT. This codes for CASSEATGIDEKLFF.

The chain's CDR3 is CAISEFGGGSTDTQYF. DNA of the CDR3: TGTGCCATCAGTGAGTTTGGCGGGGGGAGCACAGATACGCAGTATTTT. The chain recombines TRBV10-3 with TRBJ2-3, with 8 nucleotides matching TRBD2. This CDR3 contains 16 residues. CDR1 ENHRY and CDR2 SYGVKD come from the germline V gene. The V segment lost 1 base and the J segment 0 bases; nucleotides outside the gene matches: 3.

The chain couples TRBV2 to TRBJ1-5; 10 bases map to TRBD1. V was clipped by 6 bases and J by 2 bases; unmatched bases: 4. Germline V gene sequence: CDR1 SNHLY, CDR2 FYNNEI. The CDR3 sequence is 15 residues long. The CDR3: CASRWTGGGNQPQHF. CDR3 coding DNA: TGTGCCAGCAGGTGGACAGGGGGAGGCAATCAGCCCCAGCATTTT.

The rearrangement joins TRBV18 to TRBJ1-2; 9 nucleotides align to TRBD1. After removal of 2 bases from V and 6 bases from J, the junction contained 4 bases not matched to a gene. Germline CDR1 and CDR2: KGHSH and LQKENI. This CDR3 is 14 amino acids long. The CDR3 region has the DNA TGTGCCAGCTCACCAGGGACAGGGCCCAATGGCTACACCTTC. This codes for CASSPGTGPNGYTF. The full variable domain, rest sourced from reference TRBV18 and TRBJ1-2, is NAGVMQNPRHLVRRRGQEARLRCSPMKGHSHVYWYRQLPEEGLKFMVYLQKENIIDESGMPKERFSAEFPKEGPSILRIQQVVRGDSAAYFCASSPGTGPNGYTFGSGTRLTVV.

CDR3 loop: CASSQGAGELFF. Here the CDR3 DNA reads TGTGCCAGCTCCCAGGGGGCCGGGGAGCTGTTTTTT. The rearrangement uses TRBV18 and TRBJ2-2, with 7 bases identical to TRBD1. Per germline, CDR1 KGHSH and CDR2 LQKENI. With V trimmed by 6 bases and J by 6 bases, 1 base remained unmatched. This CDR3 region has 12 residues. The variable domain in full, completed from reference TRBV18 and TRBJ2-2, reads NAGVMQNPRHLVRRRGQEARLRCSPMKGHSHVYWYRQLPEEGLKFMVYLQKENIIDESGMPKERFSAEFPKEGPSILRIQQVVRGDSAAYFCASSQGAGELFFGEGSRLTVL.

This rearrangement joins TRBV9 to TRBJ2-6, with D maybe TRBD2 (6 bases). The V end lost 4 bases, the J end lost 1 base, and 18 bases lay between the germline ends. Germline values: CDR1 SGDLS, CDR2 YYNGEE. The CDR3 extends over 18 amino acids. The chain's CDR3 is CASSPGGGVSSGANVLTF. CDR3 bases: TGTGCCAGCAGCCCCGGTGGAGGGGTTAGTTCTGGGGCCAACGTCCTGACTTTC.

This chain's CDR3 is CASSEVASGNTIYF. CDR3 coding DNA: TGTGCCAGCAGTGAAGTGGCATCTGGAAACACCATATATTTT. This chain connects TRBV2 to TRBJ1-3; D gene uncertain. The CDR3 has 14 amino acids. V was pared by 1 base and J by 1 base, with 5 bases between. Germline CDR1 SNHLY, CDR2 FYNNEI.

This clone was detected once. This chain uses TRBV19 with TRBJ1-1; D uncertain. V was trimmed by 5 bases and J by 3 bases, leaving 16 bases between them. In germline, CDR1 is LNHDA, CDR2 SQIVND (reference sequence). The CDR3 has 15 residues. The CDR3 DNA sequence: TGTGCCAGTAGTGCCAAACCCGGGGAGGACACTGAAGCTTTCTTT. Amino acids: CASSAKPGEDTEAFF.

V usage is TRBV12-5 and J usage is TRBJ2-4, with D maybe TRBD2 (6 bases). CDR1 and CDR2 (germline): LGHNT, FRNRAP. The CDR3 length is 15 residues. V dropped 5 bases and J dropped 1 base, with 12 bases sitting between them. CDR3 sequence: CASGIDRGAKNIQYF. As DNA, the CDR3 is TGTGCTAGTGGTATCGATCGGGGGGCCAAAAACATTCAGTACTTC. The full variable domain, its missing parts supplied by reference TRBV12-5 and TRBJ2-4, is DARVTQTPRHKVTEMGQEVTMRCQPILGHNTVFWYRQTMMQGLELLAYFRNRAPLDDSGMPKDRFSAEMPDATLATLKIQPSEPRDSAVYFCASGIDRGAKNIQYFGAGTRLSVL.

This rearrangement joins TRBV10-3 to TRBJ2-6; weak D call: TRBD2 (5 bases). In germline, CDR1 is ENHRY, CDR2 SYGVKD. V was trimmed by 10 bases and J by 1 base, leaving 11 bases between them. The CDR3 has 14 residues. CDR3 DNA: TGTGCCACTCGACCGGGGTCTGGGGCCAACGTCCTGACTTTC. This gives the protein CATRPGSGANVLTF.

The V call is TRBV29-1, the J call TRBJ1-1; D perhaps matches TRBD1 (5 bases). CDR3 size: 14 residues. With 5 bases removed from V and 3 bases from J, the gap between germline ends came to 16 bases. Germline loops: CDR1 SQVTM, CDR2 ANQGSEA. Here the CDR3 reads CSVQAGVGDTEAFF. In DNA form, the CDR3 reads TGCAGCGTTCAGGCGGGGGTGGGGGACACTGAAGCTTTCTTT.

The rearrangement links TRBV29-1 to TRBJ1-2, with TRBD1 matching 8 bases. The germline V gene has CDR1 SQVTM and CDR2 ANQGSEA. With 1 base clipped from V and 3 bases from J, the junction kept 7 bases outside the gene matches. CDR3 size: 15 residues. CDR3 in DNA: TGCAGCGTTGAAGGGGCGCAGGGGGCTTACTATGGCTACACCTTC. Translating it yields CSVEGAQGAYYGYTF. Full variable domain (rest looked up from reference TRBV29-1 and TRBJ1-2): SAVISQKPSRDICQRGTSLTIQCQVDSQVTMMFWYRQQPGQSLTLIATANQGSEATYESGFVIDKFPISRPNLTFSTLTVSNMSPEDSSIYLCSVEGAQGAYYGYTFGSGTRLTVV.

The rearrangement uses TRBV7-9 and TRBJ1-2; D is possibly TRBD1 (5 bases). Trimming shortened V by 1 base and J by 9 bases, and 9 bases separated the two germline ends. This CDR3 has 12 residues. CDR1 SEHNR and CDR2 FQNEAQ come from the germline V gene (reference sequence). CDR3 amino acids: CASSLGTSSYTF. The CDR3 DNA sequence: TGTGCCAGCAGCTTAGGGACATCGAGCTACACCTTC. Looking up the rest from reference TRBV7-9 and TRBJ1-2 gives the full variable domain: DTGVSQNPRHKITKRGQNVTFRCDPISEHNRLYWYRQTLGQGPEFLTYFQNEAQLEKSRLLSDRFSAERPKGSFSTLEIQRTEQGDSAMYLCASSLGTSSYTFGSGTRLTVV.

The rearrangement links TRBV4-2 to TRBJ1-3; D is possibly TRBD1 (6 bases). The V end was cut by 6 bases, the J end by 5 bases, with 14 bases between. The CDR3 loop spans 14 amino acids. Germline CDR1 LGHNA, CDR2 YNFKEQ. The CDR3 DNA is TGTGCCAGCAGACCCGACGGGGGGCGAAACACCATATATTTT. This translates into CASRPDGGRNTIYF.

V usage is TRBV10-3 and J usage is TRBJ1-5; D not resolved. Trimming took 0 bases from V and 4 from J, leaving 4 bases between them. Germline values: CDR1 ENHRY, CDR2 SYGVKD. This CDR3 is 13 amino acids long. The CDR3 DNA reads as TGTGCCATCAGTGAGTCACTTAATCAGCCCCAGCATTTT. Its translation: CAISESLNQPQHF.

The chain joins TRBV4-1 to TRBJ2-2; 10 nucleotides align to TRBD1. V shed 2 bases and J 1 base; nucleotides not matched to a gene: 4. The CDR3 length is 17 residues. CDR1 MGHRA and CDR2 YSYEKL come from the germline V gene. CDR3 amino acids: CASSQRQGAGNTGELFF. DNA for the CDR3: TGCGCCAGCAGCCAACGACAGGGGGCGGGGAACACCGGGGAGCTGTTTTTT.

The chain carries TRBV6-6 and TRBJ1-1, with TRBD1 as a possible D gene (6 bases). The CDR3 extends over 14 amino acids. Germline-derived CDR1 and CDR2 are MNHNY and SVGAGI (reference sequence). V was clipped by 0 bases and J by 2 bases, with 7 bases between them. Here the CDR3 reads CASSYSRGNTEAFF. The CDR3 DNA follows: TGTGCCAGCAGTTACTCCAGGGGTAACACTGAAGCTTTCTTT.

For this clone: The germline gene is not matched at one end of the junction; a read error may be the cause. This chain uses TRBV7-9 with TRBJ2-6, with D maybe TRBD2 (5 bases). The CDR3 is 16 residues long. Germline V gene sequence: CDR1 SEHNR, CDR2 FQNEAQ (reference sequence). The CDR3 DNA follows: TGTTCCAGCAGCTTAGAGGCCCGGGGTGGGGCCAACGTCCTGACTTTC. Its protein product is CSSSLEARGGANVLTF.